There are a few counts of the clone carrying this T cell receptor (beta chain). No antigen is known for it. This CDR3 region has 15 residues. Germline loops: CDR1 SEHNR, CDR2 FQNEAQ (reference sequence). J was trimmed by 5 bases and V by 3 bases; bases with no gene match: 5. A CD45RO/CCR7/CD25/CD127/CD95/CD27 panel sorted naive, central memory, regulatory and stem cell-like memory CD4+ cells. The authors obtained over 95% purity in all sorted populations. This sample was taken from a study of beta chain features in type 1 diabetes. Study in general: The patients were much like the healthy donors in age, gender and cell yields.

All of the isolated RNA was reverse transcribed, so expressed TCRB transcripts were sequenced. Repertoires were generated with immunoSEQ multiplex PCR, while TCRdb's copy carries only in-frame clones and drops some. The profile shows about 340,000 clones, 9.3% of them singletons. Study outcomes and limitations: People with Type 1 diabetes carried modestly yet significantly shorter TCRB CDR3s in all four CD4+ subsets.

Sequencing input: central memory CD4+ T cells from blood. The receptor was isolated from a young man with type 1 diabetes. The gene calls are TRBV7-9 and TRBJ2-3, with 10 bases identical to TRBD1. CDR3 nucleotides: TGTGCCAGCAGCTTTAGACAGGGGGCTATAGATACGCAGTATTTT. Amino acid sequence: CASSFRQGAIDTQYF.